These 29 T cell receptor beta chains came from one sample sequenced in a study of regulatory T cells in long-lasting Graves disease. Noted time point: newly diagnosed GD, antithyroid drugs for less than 3 months. With RNA extracted from PBMCs as input, the TCR library was made. Building of the TCR beta libraries involved iRepertoire HTBI primers and Arm-PCR of CDR3 regions. TCRdb re-derived calls from the multiplex PCR reads in MiXCR, one entry per CDR3 protein. The sample shows about 620,000 distinct CDR3 sequences, roughly 15% of them seen only once. In addition, the sample was reused for a study of T cells in Graves' hyperthyroidism and ophthalmopathy.

Here the sequenced sample was peripheral blood mononuclear cells (PBMCs), taken at new diagnosis, from a patient treated with antithyroid drugs. All receptors come from a woman aged 25 to 45 with Graves disease.

This clonotype was counted between two and nine times. The rearrangement joins TRBV6-2 or TRBV6-3 to TRBJ1-2; tentative D call: TRBD1 (5 bases). Germline V CDR1 and CDR2: MNHEY, SVGEGT. This CDR3 comprises 14 residues. Trimming removed 5 bases from V and 8 bases from J, with 18 bases in between. In DNA form, the CDR3 reads TGTGCCAGCAGTCGGGACCGCGATATAGGGGGCTACACCTTC. Translated: CASSRDRDIGGYTF.

This clonotype was observed a few times. This chain links TRBV20-1 with TRBJ1-1, with 7 nucleotides matching TRBD1. Looked up from germline, CDR1 is DFQATT and CDR2 is SNEGSKA (reference sequence). V shed 6 bases and J 4 bases; nucleotides not matched to a gene: 11. This CDR3 contains 14 residues. This chain's CDR3 is CSALKTGKSTEAFF. The CDR3 DNA follows: TGCAGTGCCCTAAAGACAGGGAAGTCCACTGAAGCTTTCTTT.

The chain links TRBV9 to TRBJ2-7, with 10 bases identical to TRBD1. CDR1 and CDR2 from the germline V gene are SGDLS and YYNGEE. CDR3 length equals 18 residues. V shed 7 bases and J 6 bases; nucleotides not matched to a gene: 22. This CDR3 reads CASSRDVGPGTGDPEQYF. CDR3 DNA sequence: TGTGCCAGCTCACGCGACGTCGGCCCCGGGACAGGGGACCCCGAGCAGTACTTC.

This clonotype has a handful of counts. The genes are TRBV15 and TRBJ2-7, with D perhaps TRBD1 or TRBD2 (5 bases each). CDR3 size: 14 residues. Germline CDR1 LNHNV, CDR2 YYDKDF (reference sequence). V lost 1 base, J lost 0 bases, and 7 bases lay in between. This CDR3 is CATSRGGTSYEQYF. Written as DNA, the CDR3 is TGTGCCACCAGCAGAGGGGGGACCTCCTACGAGCAGTACTTC.

V is TRBV25-1 and J is TRBJ2-1; D is unresolved. Between the trimmed V and J ends, which lost 6 bases and 6 bases, there was a span of 18 bases. The CDR3 has 15 amino acids. CDR1 is MGHDK and CDR2 is SYGVNS in the germline V gene. CDR3 sequence reads: CASSGRRTKANEQFF. The CDR3 DNA follows: TGTGCCAGCAGCGGACGTAGGACCAAAGCCAATGAGCAGTTCTTC.

The rearrangement links TRBV7-9 to TRBJ1-2, with TRBD1 as a possible D gene (5 bases). The CDR3 consists of 14 residues. V was shortened by 1 base and J by 3 bases, with 9 bases between the two germline ends. CDR1 and CDR2 from the germline V gene are SEHNR and FQNEAQ (reference sequence). The CDR3 here is CASSLVGVHYGYTF. Written as DNA, the CDR3 is TGTGCCAGCAGCTTAGTGGGGGTACACTATGGCTACACCTTC.

The chain couples TRBV11-2 to TRBJ2-3; 11 bases are shared with TRBD1. This CDR3 spans 15 amino acids. CDR1 and CDR2 from the germline V gene are SGHAT and FQNNGV. The V and J ends lost 3 bases and 2 bases, in that order; junction bases with no gene match: 1. CDR3 bases: TGTGCCAGCAGCTTGGGACAGGGGGACACAGATACGCAGTATTTT. This gives the protein CASSLGQGDTDTQYF. The variable domain in full, completed from reference TRBV11-2 and TRBJ2-3, reads EAGVAQSPRYKIIEKRQSVAFWCNPISGHATLYWYQQILGQGPKLLIQFQNNGVVDDSQLPKDRFSAERLKGVDSTLKIQPAKLEDSAVYLCASSLGQGDTDTQYFGPGTRLTVL.

The rearrangement joins TRBV27 to TRBJ1-6; D perhaps matches TRBD1 (5 bases). The germline CDR1 and CDR2 sequences are MNHEY and SMNVEV (reference sequence). The CDR3 runs to 14 residues. The ends were cut back, 3 bases at V and 7 bases at J, with 10 bases in the middle. CDR3 coding DNA: TGTGCCAGCAGTTTTAGACAGAGAAATTCACCCCTCCACTTT. Translation: CASSFRQRNSPLHF.

This clonotype was seen more than once but under ten times. At one end the junction does not follow the germline gene, possibly because of a read error. The chain couples TRBV5-1 to TRBJ2-1; no clear D. The germline V gene has CDR1 SGHRS and CDR2 YFSETQ. The CDR3 contains 14 residues. The CDR3 protein is CAGSLVTVYNEQFF. CDR3 bases: TGCGCCGGCAGCTTGGTGACCGTCTACAATGAGCAGTTCTTC.

The V call is TRBV2, the J call TRBJ2-7, with 7 positions matching TRBD1. CDR1 is SNHLY and CDR2 is FYNNEI in the germline V gene. The V and J ends lost 8 bases and 3 bases, in that order; junction bases with no gene match: 4. This CDR3 spans 12 amino acids. The CDR3 is CASGTAIYEQYF. CDR3 DNA: TGTGCCAGCGGGACAGCGATCTACGAGCAGTACTTC.

Note on this clonotype: This sequence may be a read error, since a much larger clone differs from it by one base. The V call is TRBV2, the J call TRBJ2-7; TRBD1 aligns across 8 bases. The germline gives CDR1 SNHLY, CDR2 FYNNEI. This CDR3 spans 11 amino acids. CDR3: CVSSPQGGQYF. The CDR3 DNA reads TGTGTCAGCAGTCCACAGGGGGGACAGTACTTC.

On this clonotype: A read error may be the cause here, since a much bigger clone is one base away. The CDR3 DNA reads as TGTGCCAGCAGCCTCTACGGCCTGACCATATATTTT. This encodes CASSLYGLTIYF. The gene calls are TRBV7-8 and TRBJ1-3; D is unclear. Trimming took off 5 bases at V and 10 bases at J, with 12 bases between the two ends. The CDR3 runs to 12 residues. Germline loops: CDR1 SGHVS, CDR2 FQNEAQ.

This chain joins TRBV18 and TRBJ1-5; TRBD1 might be the D (5 bases). The CDR3 loop spans 14 amino acids. CDR1 and CDR2 from the germline V gene are KGHSH and LQKENI. Trimming removed 6 bases at V and 2 bases at J, with 11 bases between. In DNA form, the CDR3 reads TGTGCCAGCTCGCGGACGACAGGCAATCAGCCCCAGCATTTT. Amino acid sequence: CASSRTTGNQPQHF.

This chain uses TRBV6-1 with TRBJ2-5; D is perhaps TRBD1 (5 bases). V gave up 5 bases and J gave up 9 bases, with 13 bases separating them. This CDR3 contains 12 residues. CDR1 MNHNS and CDR2 SASEGT come from the germline V gene. The CDR3 reads CASSQQVRAQYF. CDR3 nucleotides: TGTGCCAGCAGTCAACAGGTCCGGGCCCAGTACTTC.

This clonotype was observed at least ten times. V gene TRBV7-9 combines with J gene TRBJ2-7; D unresolved. CDR3 length equals 13 residues. Trimming shortened V by 0 bases and J by 6 bases, and 9 bases separated the two germline ends. Germline CDR1 is SEHNR and CDR2 is FQNEAQ (reference sequence). The CDR3 region has the DNA TGTGCCAGCAGCTTAGCGGCGTTTGCCGAGCAGTACTTC. It encodes CASSLAAFAEQYF. The whole variable domain, filled in from reference TRBV7-9 and TRBJ2-7, reads DTGVSQNPRHKITKRGQNVTFRCDPISEHNRLYWYRQTLGQGPEFLTYFQNEAQLEKSRLLSDRFSAERPKGSFSTLEIQRTEQGDSAMYLCASSLAAFAEQYFGPGTRLTVT.

This clonotype was counted between two and nine times. The genes are TRBV20-1 and TRBJ2-7; 7 nucleotides line up with TRBD2. CDR3 size: 15 residues. Unmatched junction bases numbered 9, after V lost 0 bases and J lost 4 bases. Germline CDR1 and CDR2: DFQATT and SNEGSKA (reference sequence). The CDR3 reads CSARDSGGAGYEQYF. The CDR3 nucleotides are TGCAGTGCTAGAGATTCGGGGGGTGCAGGGTACGAGCAGTACTTC.

In this sample, this clonotype turned up many times. The CDR3 bases are TGTGCCAGCAGCTTATTTCAAGGGGAGACCCAGTACTTC. It yields the protein CASSLFQGETQYF. The chain uses TRBV11-2 and TRBJ2-5; D unresolved. The CDR3 has 13 residues. V lost 2 bases and J lost 5, with 9 bases in between. Germline CDR1 and CDR2: SGHAT and FQNNGV.

This clonotype was counted at least ten times. CDR3 sequence (DNA): TGTGCCAGCAGTTTATTAGGGCAGGGTACGCACCAAGAGACCCAGTACTTC. Its protein is CASSLLGQGTHQETQYF. This chain links TRBV28 with TRBJ2-5, with D perhaps matching TRBD1 (5 bases). CDR1 and CDR2 from the germline V gene are MDHEN and SYDVKM. This CDR3 has 17 amino acids. The V end lost 1 base, the J end lost 0 bases, and 15 bases lay between the germline ends.

This chain connects TRBV5-1 to TRBJ2-6; D ambiguous. Germline CDR1 SGHRS, CDR2 YFSETQ. V was trimmed by 0 bases and J by 4 bases, leaving 8 bases between them. The CDR3 is 15 amino acids. CDR3 DNA sequence: TGCGCCAGCAGCTTGGAACGGGCCGGGGCCAACGTCCTGACTTTC. Protein sequence: CASSLERAGANVLTF.

This clonotype showed up just a few times. This chain links TRBV13 with TRBJ2-4; D remains ambiguous. Trimming cost V 5 bases and J 1 base, with 9 bases left between them. Germline CDR1 is PRHDT and CDR2 is FYEKMQ (reference sequence). The CDR3 is 14 amino acids. This CDR3 is CASSHAEAKNIQYF. The CDR3 coding sequence is TGTGCCAGCAGCCACGCGGAGGCCAAAAACATTCAGTACTTC.

In its sample, this clonotype was seen many times. This chain joins TRBV27 and TRBJ2-3; 9 nucleotides match TRBD2. This CDR3 is built from 16 residues. Germline assignment: CDR1 MNHEY and CDR2 SMNVEV (reference sequence). V lost 5 bases and J lost 6; bases outside the gene matches: 12. The CDR3 bases are TGTGCCAGCAGTCCCCGCGGGACTAGCTTTAGGGATACGCAGTATTTT. Translation gives CASSPRGTSFRDTQYF.

The CDR3 DNA reads as TGCAGTGCTAGAGATCCAACAGGGCCGGGTGAGCAGTACTTC. Protein sequence: CSARDPTGPGEQYF. This chain connects TRBV20-1 to TRBJ2-7; weak D call: TRBD1 (6 bases). Germline V lookup: CDR1 DFQATT, CDR2 SNEGSKA (reference sequence). This CDR3 region has 14 residues. V was trimmed by 0 bases and J by 7 bases, leaving 16 bases between them.

At least ten counts were recorded for this clonotype. The CDR3 DNA reads as TGCAGTGCTCGGACGGCTACCACTGGAAACACCATATATTTT. It codes for CSARTATTGNTIYF. This chain links TRBV20-1 with TRBJ1-3; D is unclear. Germline V gene sequence: CDR1 DFQATT, CDR2 SNEGSKA (reference sequence). The CDR3 has 14 residues. Trimming took 5 bases from V and 2 from J, leaving 13 bases between them.

This clonotype has a count of ten or more. The rearrangement joins TRBV24-1 to TRBJ1-5; a possible D gene is TRBD1 (6 bases). The CDR3 contains 13 residues. V lost 7 bases, J lost 2 bases, and 8 bases lay in between. Germline V gives CDR1 KGHDR, CDR2 SFDVKD. The CDR3 protein is CATSRQGNQPQHF. The CDR3 DNA reads as TGTGCCACCAGCCGACAGGGCAATCAGCCCCAGCATTTT.

This clonotype was seen only once. The chain has TRBV20-1 and TRBJ2-2; possibly TRBD1 or TRBD2 for D (6 bases each). Germline lookup yields CDR1 DFQATT and CDR2 SNEGSKA (reference sequence). Trimming took off 0 bases at V and 6 bases at J, with 14 bases between the two ends. This CDR3 is 15 amino acids long. Here the CDR3 DNA reads TGCAGTGCTAGAGATACGGGGGCCGGGGCCGGGGAGCTGTTTTTT. Amino acids: CSARDTGAGAGELFF.

This clonotype occurred many times. The rearrangement joins TRBV10-3 to TRBJ1-1; D is possibly TRBD1 (6 bases). Trimming stripped 0 bases from V and 10 bases from J, with 9 bases between. There are 12 residues in the CDR3. Germline V lookup: CDR1 ENHRY, CDR2 SYGVKD. CDR3 in DNA: TGTGCCATCAGTGAGTCGGCAGGGGTAGCTTTCTTT. This encodes CAISESAGVAFF.

The chain is built from TRBV18 and TRBJ1-6, with unresolved D. Germline V CDR1 and CDR2: KGHSH, LQKENI. Trimming removed 6 bases from V and 8 bases from J, with 26 bases in between. This CDR3 region has 18 residues. The CDR3 here is CASSREEAGWIEDSPLHF. CDR3 nucleotides: TGTGCCAGCTCGCGCGAAGAGGCGGGGTGGATAGAAGATTCACCCCTCCACTTT.

The DNA for the CDR3 is TGTGCCAGCAGCTTATCATCCTCGAGTGAGCAGTTCTTC. Its protein product is CASSLSSSSEQFF. The chain recombines TRBV7-3 with TRBJ2-1; no reliable D call. There are 13 residues in the CDR3. Germline V gene data show CDR1 as SGHTA and CDR2 as FQGTGA. The V and J ends lost 2 bases and 9 bases respectively, with 11 bases between them.

This clonotype turned up a few times. The chain links TRBV7-2 to TRBJ1-5; 9 nucleotides match TRBD1. The germline V gene has CDR1 SGHTA and CDR2 FQGNSA. The CDR3 is 17 amino acids. V was pared by 2 bases and J by 4 bases, with 9 bases of the junction left unmatched. CDR3 in amino acids: CASSLLPNGQGNQPQHF. The CDR3 coding sequence is TGTGCCAGCAGCTTACTTCCCAATGGACAGGGGAATCAGCCCCAGCATTTT.